This passage covers 19 T cell receptor beta chains from one sample sequenced in a study of CD8+ T cells in alopecia areata. Following extraction, RNA underwent reverse transcription to cDNA, which served as the sequencing template. The protocol was immunoSEQ multiplex PCR, while the TCRdb copy is restricted to in-frame clones and leaves out a portion. In the table there are some 150,000 clones, around 86% of which are singletons. Treatment meaning: oral pan-JAK inhibitor, 5-10 mg twice daily. The sequenced sample was CD8+ T cells sorted from blood, obtained at week 4, from a patient treated with tofacitinib. The receptor source for this set is a human donor with alopecia areata.

The DNA for the CDR3 is TGCGCCAGCAGCCAAGAGGGGATCGGCACTGAAGCTTTCTTT. Protein sequence: CASSQEGIGTEAFF. J is TRBJ1-1 and V is TRBV4-1; D not resolved. V lost 0 bases and J lost 4, with 9 bases in between. Germline CDR1 MGHRA, CDR2 YSYEKL. The CDR3 is 14 residues long.

Note on this clone: A junction end diverges from the germline sequence, so it may reflect a read error. For the CDR3, the DNA is TGTGCTAGCAGCATGGGGACCCACACAGATACGCAGTATTTT. This gives the protein CASSMGTHTDTQYF. This chain uses TRBV7-7 with TRBJ2-3, with D perhaps being TRBD1 or TRBD2 (5 bases each). The CDR3 runs to 14 residues. CDR1 is SSHAT, CDR2 FNYEAQ, per germline (reference sequence). The full variable domain, completed using reference TRBV7-7 and TRBJ2-3, is GAGVSQSPRYKVTKRGQDVTLRCDPISSHATLYWYQQALGQGPEFLTYFNYEAQPDKSGLPSDRFSAERPEGSISTLTIQRTEQRDSAMYRCASSMGTHTDTQYFGPGTRLTVL.

The V and J genes are TRBV7-9 and TRBJ2-3; 9 bases are shared with TRBD2. The germline gives CDR1 SEHNR, CDR2 FQNEAQ (reference sequence). This CDR3 spans 17 amino acids. Trimming cost V 5 bases and J 2 bases; bases outside gene matches: 11. In nucleotides, the CDR3 is TGTGCCAGCAGCCCCCGGGGGTGGACTAGCGACACAGATACGCAGTATTTT. It specifies CASSPRGWTSDTDTQYF.

V is TRBV2 and J is TRBJ2-7, with TRBD2 matching 9 bases. The germline CDR1 and CDR2 sequences are SNHLY and FYNNEI. The CDR3 extends over 14 amino acids. The junction had 5 bases not matched to a gene; V was cut back by 5 bases and J by 3 bases. CDR3 DNA sequence: TGTGCCAGCAGTTCGACTAGCGGCTACTACGAGCAGTACTTC. It translates to CASSSTSGYYEQYF. Supplemented by reference TRBV2 and TRBJ2-7, the full variable domain reads EPEVTQTPSHQVTQMGQEVILRCVPISNHLYFYWYRQILGQKVEFLVSFYNNEISEKSEIFDDQFSVERPDGSNFTLKIRSTKLEDSAMYFCASSSTSGYYEQYFGPGTRLTVT.

The chain uses TRBV28 and TRBJ2-3; D not certain. This CDR3 region has 15 residues. CDR1 is MDHEN, CDR2 SYDVKM, per germline. Trimming shortened V by 2 bases and J by 4 bases, and 13 bases separated the two germline ends. CDR3 in amino acids: CASSLSPNLSDTQYF. The CDR3 nucleotides read TGTGCCAGCAGTTTAAGTCCCAACTTGTCAGATACGCAGTATTTT. The full variable domain, with the rest looked up from reference TRBV28 and TRBJ2-3, is DVKVTQSSRYLVKRTGEKVFLECVQDMDHENMFWYRQDPGLGLRLIYFSYDVKMKEKGDIPEGYSVSREKKERFSLILESASTNQTSMYLCASSLSPNLSDTQYFGPGTRLTVL.

The gene calls are TRBV5-1 and TRBJ2-7; a weak D match, TRBD2 (7 bases). The CDR3 is 15 amino acids. The V gene lost 4 bases and the J gene lost 3 bases, with 17 bases spanning the gap. Germline CDR1 is SGHRS and CDR2 is YFSETQ. CDR3 region: CASSLGASGYYEQYF. Written as DNA, the CDR3 is TGCGCCAGCAGCCTGGGGGCTAGCGGTTACTACGAGCAGTACTTC.

The chain recombines TRBV30 with TRBJ1-1, with 7 nucleotides matching TRBD1. This CDR3 spans 15 amino acids. V trimming: 1 base; J trimming: 3 bases; junction bases outside the gene matches: 8. The germline gives CDR1 GTSNPN, CDR2 SVGIG (reference sequence). CDR3 residues: CAWSANRGRDTEAFF. The CDR3 DNA is TGTGCCTGGAGTGCAAACAGGGGCCGGGACACTGAAGCTTTCTTT. The variable domain in full, with the rest retrieved from reference TRBV30 and TRBJ1-1, is SQTIHQWPATLVQPVGSPLSLECTVEGTSNPNLYWYRQAAGRGLQLLFYSVGIGQISSEVPQNLSASRPQDRQFILSSKKLLLSDSGFYLCAWSANRGRDTEAFFGQGTRLTVV.

In its sample, this clone was seen once. The chain employs TRBV29-1 and TRBJ2-4, with 9 nucleotides matching TRBD1. Trimming at V came to 6 bases and at J to 6 bases, leaving 6 bases not matched to a gene. This CDR3 contains 13 residues. Germline assignment: CDR1 SQVTM and CDR2 ANQGSEA. The CDR3 DNA follows: TGCAGCGTCCTAGACAGGGGGGGAAACATTCAGTACTTC. It is translated as CSVLDRGGNIQYF.

The rearrangement joins TRBV7-3 to TRBJ2-3, with D maybe TRBD2 (6 bases). This CDR3 region has 14 residues. Germline V gene lookup returns CDR1 SGHTA and CDR2 FQGTGA. Trimming removed 0 bases from V and 11 bases from J, with 15 bases in between. CDR3 in amino acids: CASSLTTRDSVQYF. CDR3 nucleotide sequence: TGTGCCAGCAGCTTAACGACCCGGGACTCGGTGCAGTATTTT.

This rearrangement joins TRBV29-1 to TRBJ2-7, with 11 bases lining up with TRBD2. CDR3 length: 16 amino acids. J lost 2 bases, V lost 4 bases, and 10 bases had no gene match. Germline CDR1 and CDR2: SQVTM and ANQGSEA. This chain's CDR3 is CSVGISLAGVPYEQYF. DNA for the CDR3: TGCAGCGTTGGGATCTCACTAGCGGGAGTCCCCTACGAGCAGTACTTC.

This clone appeared a few times. This chain connects TRBV30 to TRBJ2-1, with D possibly matching TRBD2 (6 bases). Between the trimmed V and J ends, which lost 2 bases and 8 bases, there was a span of 10 bases. Germline values: CDR1 GTSNPN, CDR2 SVGIG (reference sequence). The CDR3 spans 12 residues. CDR3: CAWSPGDYEQFF. The CDR3 coding sequence is TGTGCCTGGAGTCCTGGGGACTATGAGCAGTTCTTC.

The rearrangement uses TRBV7-9 and TRBJ2-7; D is possibly TRBD1 (5 bases). The CDR3 covers 15 residues. V was cut by 1 base and J by 2 bases, with 12 bases left in between. The germline gives CDR1 SEHNR, CDR2 FQNEAQ (reference sequence). CDR3 residues: CASSLGNRLPYEQYF. The CDR3 nucleotides are TGTGCCAGCAGCTTAGGTAACAGGTTGCCCTACGAGCAGTACTTC.

The chain combines TRBV7-9 with TRBJ2-6; possible D gene TRBD1, 5 bases. CDR3 length equals 19 residues. The ends were cut back, 4 bases at V and 0 bases at J, with 19 bases in the middle. Per germline, CDR1 SEHNR and CDR2 FQNEAQ (reference sequence). CDR3 sequence reads: CASSSTVQGMHSGANVLTF. In nucleotides, the CDR3 is TGTGCCAGCAGCTCCACGGTGCAGGGTATGCACTCTGGGGCCAACGTCCTGACTTTC.

For this clone: In the same sample, other DNA sequences code for this CDR3. This chain joins TRBV5-6 and TRBJ2-7; no reliable D call. The V end lost 4 bases, the J end lost 0 bases, and 5 bases lay between the germline ends. The CDR3 length is 12 residues. Germline V gene sequence: CDR1 SGHDT, CDR2 YYEEEE. CDR3 amino acids: CASSLLSYEQYF. The CDR3, as DNA: TGTGCCAGCAGCCTCCTCTCCTACGAGCAGTACTTC.

This clone is medium-sized by share. The gene calls are TRBV18 and TRBJ2-5; 12 nucleotides match TRBD1. In germline, CDR1 is KGHSH, CDR2 LQKENI. The V gene end was trimmed by 6 bases and the J gene end by 0 bases; junction bases not matched to a gene: 2. The CDR3 sequence is 15 residues long. The CDR3 nucleotides are TGTGCCAGCTCCGGGACAGGGGGCCACCAAGAGACCCAGTACTTC. Encoded protein: CASSGTGGHQETQYF.

The genes are TRBV29-1 and TRBJ1-1; D is ambiguous. V was shortened by 3 bases and J by 11 bases, with 25 bases between the two germline ends. Germline loops: CDR1 SQVTM, CDR2 ANQGSEA. The CDR3 runs 15 residues. The CDR3: CSVEKEEGAGPRAFF. The CDR3 nucleotides read TGCAGCGTTGAGAAAGAAGAGGGTGCAGGACCCCGGGCTTTCTTT.

This clone has a handful of counts. CDR3 in amino acids: CASSFSGFGNEQYF. CDR3 in DNA: TGTGCCAGCAGTTTTTCAGGGTTTGGAAACGAGCAGTACTTC. This chain uses TRBV27 with TRBJ2-7; weak D call: TRBD1 (5 bases). CDR1 MNHEY and CDR2 SMNVEV come from the germline V gene (reference sequence). The CDR3 contains 14 residues. V lost 3 bases and J lost 5, with 14 bases in between.

V gene TRBV7-9 combines with J gene TRBJ2-2; D may correspond to TRBD1 or TRBD2 (6 bases each). V dropped 4 bases and J dropped 5 bases, with 17 bases sitting between them. Germline loops: CDR1 SEHNR, CDR2 FQNEAQ (reference sequence). The CDR3 runs 16 residues. CDR3 residues: CASSYDRSGGTGELFF. CDR3 DNA sequence: TGTGCCAGCAGCTATGACAGGTCCGGGGGTACCGGGGAGCTGTTTTTT. The complete variable domain, with remaining parts taken from reference TRBV7-9 and TRBJ2-2, reads DTGVSQNPRHKITKRGQNVTFRCDPISEHNRLYWYRQTLGQGPEFLTYFQNEAQLEKSRLLSDRFSAERPKGSFSTLEIQRTEQGDSAMYLCASSYDRSGGTGELFFGEGSRLTVL.

This clone was recorded only once. J is TRBJ2-7 and V is TRBV29-1, with D possibly called TRBD1 or TRBD2 (5 bases each). Per germline, CDR1 SQVTM and CDR2 ANQGSEA. The CDR3 consists of 11 residues. V was cut by 5 bases and J by 2 bases, with 7 bases left in between. Written as DNA, the CDR3 is TGCAGCGTTTGGGACCCCTACGAGCAGTACTTC. Translated, it gives CSVWDPYEQYF.